This entry lists 26 T cell receptor beta chains sequenced from one sample in a study of blood T cell repertoires in COVID-19 (dated by TCRdb to 2019 to 2021). Library construction relied on the immunoSEQ multiplex PCR assay. Sourced from immuneACCESS, this table was stored by TCRdb with only in-frame sequences that have V and J called. A share of the clones is absent; for the studies checked, an unresolved V gene accounts for under half, and the remainder has no known explanation. The sample includes 28,000 or so clones, with 82% observed a single time. Of the sample, roughly 31% is held by the ten largest clones. The sample was peripheral blood. The receptors stem from a human donor in a cohort sampled during active COVID-19.

This chain links TRBV29-1 with TRBJ2-2; 8 bases are a match to TRBD1. The CDR3 spans 15 residues. Germline CDR1 reads SQVTM; CDR2 reads ANQGSEA. V lost 1 base and J lost 5; bases outside the gene matches: 6. The CDR3 DNA is TGCAGCGTTGAAGTTTCCGGGACAGGAACCGGGGAGCTGTTTTTT. Encoded protein: CSVEVSGTGTGELFF.

J is TRBJ2-7 and V is TRBV11-2; TRBD2 aligns across 12 bases. Germline V gives CDR1 SGHAT, CDR2 FQNNGV. The CDR3 consists of 16 residues. J gave up 0 bases and V 5 bases, and 5 bases lay outside the gene matches. The CDR3 is CASSPWTSGTSYEQYF. As DNA, the CDR3 is TGTGCCAGCAGCCCATGGACTAGCGGGACCTCCTACGAGCAGTACTTC.

V gene TRBV6-2 or TRBV6-3 combines with J gene TRBJ2-3; 8 bases line up with TRBD2. CDR3 length: 14 amino acids. CDR1 and CDR2 (germline): MNHEY, SVGEGT. Germline trimming cut 4 bases from V and 2 bases from J; bases unmatched to any gene: 2. The CDR3 bases are TGTGCCAGCAGTTTTAGCGGGGACACAGATACGCAGTATTTT. The encoded protein is CASSFSGDTDTQYF.

The chain links TRBV5-8 to TRBJ1-5; 8 positions match TRBD1. The CDR3 spans 15 residues. V trimming: 3 bases; J trimming: 0 bases; junction bases outside the gene matches: 2. Germline CDR1 reads SGHTS; CDR2 reads YDEGEE. The CDR3, as DNA: TGTGCCAGCAGCTACAGGGGGTATAGCAATCAGCCCCAGCATTTT. Amino acid sequence: CASSYRGYSNQPQHF.

The V call is TRBV29-1, the J call TRBJ2-7; 7 nucleotides line up with TRBD2. V lost 7 bases, J lost 2 bases, and 11 bases stayed unmatched. The CDR3 spans 14 residues. Germline values: CDR1 SQVTM, CDR2 ANQGSEA. CDR3 DNA: TGCAGCGCAGAAAGGTCGGGGGGAACCTACGAGCAGTACTTC. Its translation: CSAERSGGTYEQYF.

The CDR3 coding sequence is TGTGCCAGCGTGAGTTTTGGGGGGGCTCAGCCCCAGCATTTT. The encoded protein is CASVSFGGAQPQHF. V usage is TRBV6-6 and J usage is TRBJ1-5, with TRBD1 as a possible D gene (6 bases). This CDR3 region has 14 residues. Between the trimmed V and J ends, which lost 8 bases and 6 bases, there was a span of 17 bases. Germline CDR1 is MNHNY and CDR2 is SVGAGI (reference sequence).

The rearrangement uses TRBV19 and TRBJ1-1, with a weak D call TRBD1 (6 bases). Germline loops: CDR1 LNHDA, CDR2 SQIVND (reference sequence). V was shortened by 1 base and J by 1 base, with 10 bases between the two germline ends. This CDR3 contains 15 residues. The CDR3 region is CASSIGGGRNTEAFF. The CDR3 DNA follows: TGTGCCAGTAGTATAGGTGGGGGCAGGAACACTGAAGCTTTCTTT.

V and J are TRBV5-4 and TRBJ1-4; 11 nucleotides agree with TRBD1. This CDR3 has 15 residues. The V and J ends lost 4 bases and 7 bases, in that order; junction bases with no gene match: 6. The V gene's germline CDR1 is SGHNT and CDR2 YYREEE (reference sequence). The CDR3 sequence is CASSRWDRGAEKLFF. The CDR3 DNA reads as TGTGCCAGCAGCCGCTGGGACAGGGGGGCTGAAAAACTGTTTTTT.

V is TRBV29-1 and J is TRBJ1-2; D not certain. The CDR3 is made up of 13 amino acids. Germline CDR1 and CDR2: SQVTM and ANQGSEA. Trimming took 4 bases from V and 4 from J, leaving 13 bases between them. CDR3 in amino acids: CSVGMRGSYGYTF. CDR3 sequence (DNA): TGCAGCGTTGGGATGCGAGGGTCCTATGGCTACACCTTC.

The chain couples TRBV6-6 to TRBJ1-1; the D is unclear. V dropped 2 bases and J dropped 4 bases, with 14 bases sitting between them. Germline assignment: CDR1 MNHNY and CDR2 SVGAGI (reference sequence). The CDR3 consists of 15 residues. The CDR3 region is CASSYDGLRSTEAFF. Here the CDR3 DNA reads TGTGCCAGCAGTTACGACGGGTTAAGGAGCACTGAAGCTTTCTTT.

The chain carries TRBV11-2 and TRBJ1-3; perhaps TRBD1 as D (6 bases). V shed 4 bases and J shed 2 bases, with 9 bases lying between them. The CDR3 consists of 14 residues. The germline CDR1 and CDR2 sequences are SGHAT and FQNNGV. The chain's CDR3 is CASSSWTAGNTIYF. In DNA form, the CDR3 reads TGTGCCAGCAGCTCCTGGACAGCTGGAAACACCATATATTTT.

V usage is TRBV28 and J usage is TRBJ2-7; D possibly corresponds to TRBD2 (5 bases). CDR1 is MDHEN, CDR2 SYDVKM, per germline. The V gene lost 7 bases and the J gene lost 2 bases, with 18 bases spanning the gap. The CDR3 has 15 amino acids. The CDR3 bases are TGTGCCAGCAAACTGAGGGTCGGGCTTACCTACGAGCAGTACTTC. It yields the protein CASKLRVGLTYEQYF.

This clone was seen a handful of times. The chain links TRBV18 to TRBJ1-6, with 9 nucleotides matching TRBD1. This CDR3 comprises 14 residues. The V gene's germline CDR1 is KGHSH and CDR2 LQKENI. Germline trimming cut 8 bases from V and 8 bases from J; bases unmatched to any gene: 7. CDR3: CASLKDRGDSPLHF. Here the CDR3 DNA reads TGTGCCAGCCTAAAAGACAGGGGGGATTCACCCCTCCACTTT. Full variable domain (remainder filled in from reference TRBV18 and TRBJ1-6): NAGVMQNPRHLVRRRGQEARLRCSPMKGHSHVYWYRQLPEEGLKFMVYLQKENIIDESGMPKERFSAEFPKEGPSILRIQQVVRGDSAAYFCASLKDRGDSPLHFGNGTRLTVT.

V usage is TRBV7-9 and J usage is TRBJ2-2; 9 nucleotides match TRBD1. CDR3 length equals 16 residues. CDR1 and CDR2 (germline): SEHNR, FQNEAQ (reference sequence). Trimming cost V 3 bases and J 0 bases; bases outside gene matches: 2. The CDR3, as DNA: TGTGCCAGCAGCTTGAGGACAGGGGCGAACACCGGGGAGCTGTTTTTT. It specifies CASSLRTGANTGELFF.

The V and J genes are TRBV28 and TRBJ2-1, with a tentative D call TRBD2 (5 bases). The germline V gene encodes CDR1 MDHEN and CDR2 SYDVKM. V was shortened by 6 bases and J by 3 bases, with 12 bases between the two germline ends. This CDR3 comprises 14 residues. The CDR3 sequence is CASSLTADYNEQFF. The CDR3 coding sequence is TGTGCCAGCAGCCTCACAGCGGACTACAATGAGCAGTTCTTC.

The chain is built from TRBV7-2 and TRBJ2-5; no clear D gene. V dropped 0 bases and J dropped 2 bases, with 7 bases sitting between them. The CDR3 has 14 amino acids. CDR1 SGHTA and CDR2 FQGNSA come from the germline V gene. The CDR3 is CASSLAGPQETQYF. DNA for the CDR3: TGTGCCAGCAGCTTAGCGGGCCCACAAGAGACCCAGTACTTC.

This CDR3 reads CASSQTSGGWEQYF. CDR3 sequence (DNA): TGCGCCAGCAGTCAGACCTCCGGGGGGTGGGAGCAGTACTTC. The rearrangement joins TRBV5-1 to TRBJ2-7, with 7 bases matching TRBD2. After removal of 5 bases from V and 7 bases from J, the junction contained 12 bases not matched to a gene. This CDR3 spans 14 amino acids. Germline V gene sequence: CDR1 SGHRS, CDR2 YFSETQ.

V and J are TRBV7-2 and TRBJ2-5; D is perhaps TRBD2 (5 bases). Trimming took 4 bases from V and 5 from J, leaving 11 bases between them. From germline, CDR1 is SGHTA and CDR2 FQGNSA. The CDR3 contains 13 residues. This CDR3 is CASSSYTGETQYF. In nucleotides, the CDR3 is TGTGCCAGCAGCTCCTATACGGGGGAGACCCAGTACTTC.

The V and J genes are TRBV19 and TRBJ1-6; D is unclear. V was clipped by 3 bases and J by 6 bases, with 15 bases between them. The CDR3 contains 16 residues. The V gene's germline CDR1 is LNHDA and CDR2 SQIVND (reference sequence). This CDR3 reads CASSMGRMVINSPLHF. CDR3 bases: TGTGCCAGTAGTATGGGCAGGATGGTAATTAATTCACCCCTCCACTTT.

The rearrangement joins TRBV28 to TRBJ1-1, with 9 nucleotides matching TRBD1. CDR3 size: 14 residues. Germline assignment: CDR1 MDHEN and CDR2 SYDVKM. V shed 3 bases and J 10 bases; nucleotides not matched to a gene: 9. The CDR3 spells CASSFFPGQGRAFF. CDR3 DNA sequence: TGTGCCAGCAGTTTCTTTCCGGGACAGGGACGAGCTTTCTTT.

This chain joins TRBV18 and TRBJ1-3; perhaps TRBD1 as D (5 bases). Trimming took 2 bases from V and 2 from J, leaving 16 bases between them. The CDR3 extends over 17 amino acids. CDR1 and CDR2 (germline): KGHSH, LQKENI. CDR3 sequence (DNA): TGTGCCAGCTCACCAGAGACAGACAGCCCGCCTGGAAACACCATATATTTT. Amino acids: CASSPETDSPPGNTIYF.

This chain uses TRBV5-4 with TRBJ2-7; weak D call: TRBD1 (5 bases). This CDR3 has 15 amino acids. With 0 bases removed from V and 2 bases from J, the gap between germline ends came to 12 bases. Germline loops: CDR1 SGHNT, CDR2 YYREEE (reference sequence). In nucleotides, the CDR3 is TGTGCCAGCAGCTTGGATCGAGGACAAACCTACGAGCAGTACTTC. Protein product: CASSLDRGQTYEQYF.

The genes are TRBV6-5 and TRBJ2-1, with TRBD2 as a possible D gene (6 bases). V lost 8 bases and J 9 bases, leaving 17 bases between the germline ends. This CDR3 is built from 13 residues. The germline gives CDR1 MNHEY, CDR2 SVGAGI. CDR3 sequence: CASGSSETREQFF. CDR3 nucleotide sequence: TGTGCCAGCGGGTCTAGCGAGACACGTGAGCAGTTCTTC.

The DNA for the CDR3 is TGTGCCAGCAGAGGACAAAGAAAGTACAATGAGCAGTTCTTC. This translates into CASRGQRKYNEQFF. V is TRBV6-5 and J is TRBJ2-1, with D perhaps matching TRBD1 (5 bases). There are 14 residues in the CDR3. CDR1 is MNHEY, CDR2 SVGAGI, per germline. Trimming left V 6 bases short and J 4 bases short, with 13 bases between.

The CDR3 sequence is CASSQGFYSGNTIYF. CDR3 nucleotide sequence: TGTGCCAGTAGCCAGGGCTTCTACTCTGGAAACACCATATATTTT. V is TRBV19 and J is TRBJ1-3; tentative D call: TRBD1 (5 bases). Trimming removed 6 bases from V and 0 bases from J, with 12 bases in between. This CDR3 has 15 amino acids. Germline CDR1 is LNHDA and CDR2 is SQIVND (reference sequence). The full variable domain, in which reference TRBV19 and TRBJ1-3 provide the parts outside the CDR3, is DGGITQSPKYLFRKEGQNVTLSCEQNLNHDAMYWYRQDPGQGLRLIYYSQIVNDFQKGDIAEGYSVSREKKESFPLTVTSAQKNPTAFYLCASSQGFYSGNTIYFGEGSWLTVV.

V gene TRBV24-1 combines with J gene TRBJ2-3, with TRBD2 matching 14 bases. The germline V gene has CDR1 KGHDR and CDR2 SFDVKD. Trimming cost V 5 bases and J 1 base; bases outside gene matches: 4. CDR3 length equals 17 residues. For the CDR3, the DNA is TGTGCCACCAGTGTCCCGGGACTAGCGGGGGGCACAGATACGCAGTATTTT. Translated: CATSVPGLAGGTDTQYF.